The rows below give T cell receptor beta chains drawn from one sample of a study of sequential checkpoint blockade in melanoma. TCRdb's table, derived via immunoSEQ multiplex PCR, lists solely in-frame clones and lacks some. The data hold 9,000 to 10,000 clones, with around 60% observed a single time. This sample comprised CD8+ T cells sorted from blood (inferred from file names), obtained from a patient given nivolumab and ipilimumab in sequence. The receptors shown here come from a human donor with melanoma. The CDR3 runs from the conserved cysteine through the conserved F or W. The D gene is left open where the match is weak. Size tells how often a clone was seen (once, few, many) or the class of an expanded clone, and some rows leave it out.

.,15,TRBV4-3,TRBJ1-1,TRBD1,CASSWIQGADTEAFF,TGCGCCAGCAGCTGGATACAGGGGGCCGACACTGAAGCTTTCTTT
.,18,TRBV7-9,TRBJ1-4,TRBD1,CASSPGGRGLESNEKLFF,TGTGCCAGCAGCCCGGGGGGCAGGGGGCTGGAGTCTAATGAAAAACTGTTTTTT
.,16,TRBV7-9,TRBJ2-5,.,CASSPQQGAHQETQYF,TGTGCCAGCAGCCCCCAACAGGGAGCTCACCAAGAGACCCAGTACTTC
.,16,TRBV7-2,TRBJ1-2,TRBD1,CASSTYDRVTIYGYTF,TGTGCCAGCAGCACCTACGACAGGGTTACTATCTATGGCTACACCTTC
few,13,TRBV7-8,TRBJ2-2,.,CASSFRNTGELFF,TGTGCCAGCAGCTTCAGAAACACCGGGGAGCTGTTTTTT
.,14,TRBV10-3,TRBJ1-5,.,CAISEADSNQPQHF,TGTGCCATCAGTGAGGCAGATAGCAATCAGCCCCAGCATTTT
.,15,TRBV10-3,TRBJ2-7,TRBD1,CATPPPGQVSYEQYF,TGTGCCACCCCTCCCCCGGGACAGGTTTCCTACGAGCAGTACTTC
few,14,TRBV7-9,TRBJ1-2,.,CASSIQGFRYGYTF,TGTGCCAGCAGCATCCAGGGTTTTCGCTATGGCTACACCTTC
once,14,TRBV12-5,TRBJ1-1,TRBD1,CASGLGQGSTEAFF,TGTGCTAGTGGTTTGGGACAGGGATCCACTGAAGCTTTCTTT
once,14,TRBV6-5,TRBJ2-2,.,CASSYSRGTGELFF,TGTGCCAGCAGTTACTCCAGGGGAACCGGGGAGCTGTTTTTT
.,18,TRBV6-4,TRBJ2-3,TRBD2,CASSDTGTSGGGTDTQYF,TGTGCCAGCAGTGACACCGGGACTAGCGGGGGCGGCACAGATACGCAGTATTTT
.,15,TRBV4-2,TRBJ2-2,.,CASSQVGSNTGELFF,TGTGCCAGCAGCCAAGTCGGGTCCAACACCGGGGAGCTGTTTTTT
few,18,TRBV5-4,TRBJ2-1,TRBD1,CASSLVFGTGGSYNEQFF,TGTGCCAGCAGCTTAGTCTTCGGGACAGGAGGGTCCTACAATGAGCAGTTCTTC
few,15,TRBV5-3,TRBJ2-2,.,CARSLKGQNTGELFF,TGTGCCAGAAGCTTGAAGGGACAAAACACCGGGGAGCTGTTTTTT
.,16,TRBV15,TRBJ2-6,.,CATSETRVTGANVLTF,TGTGCCACCAGCGAGACTCGGGTAACTGGGGCCAACGTCCTGACTTTC
.,14,TRBV25-1,TRBJ1-1,TRBD1,CASSDRDRNTEAFF,TGTGCCAGCAGTGACCGGGACAGGAACACTGAAGCTTTCTTT
.,14,TRBV10-3,TRBJ2-7,TRBD1,CAMGQGSSSYEQYF,TGTGCCATGGGACAGGGTTCAAGCTCCTACGAGCAGTACTTC
.,12,TRBV29-1,TRBJ1-2,TRBD1,CSVDRGPYGYTF,TGCAGCGTGGACAGGGGGCCCTATGGCTACACCTTC
.,12,TRBV29-1,TRBJ2-1,TRBD1,CSVDRTGTEQFF,TGCAGCGTTGACCGGACAGGGACTGAGCAGTTCTTC
.,19,TRBV12-1,TRBJ2-1,.,CASSFSMTSGGLRGNEQFF,TGTGCCAGCAGCTTTTCGATGACTAGCGGGGGACTGAGGGGCAATGAGCAGTTCTTC
.,15,TRBV2,TRBJ2-7,.,CASSESSAVSYEQYF,TGTGCCAGCAGTGAATCCTCCGCGGTTTCCTACGAGCAGTACTTC
.,15,TRBV6-6,TRBJ2-1,.,CASSPYRDSHNEQFF,TGTGCCAGCAGTCCTTACAGGGATTCACACAATGAGCAGTTCTTC
.,16,TRBV6-6,TRBJ1-2,.,CASSGPGTGGHYGYTF,TGTGCCAGCAGTGGACCCGGGACGGGGGGCCACTATGGCTACACCTTC
.,19,TRBV7-2,TRBJ2-1,TRBD1,CASSGPGTGGPSSYNEQFF,TGTGCCAGCAGCGGTCCCGGGACAGGGGGCCCGAGCTCCTACAATGAGCAGTTCTTC